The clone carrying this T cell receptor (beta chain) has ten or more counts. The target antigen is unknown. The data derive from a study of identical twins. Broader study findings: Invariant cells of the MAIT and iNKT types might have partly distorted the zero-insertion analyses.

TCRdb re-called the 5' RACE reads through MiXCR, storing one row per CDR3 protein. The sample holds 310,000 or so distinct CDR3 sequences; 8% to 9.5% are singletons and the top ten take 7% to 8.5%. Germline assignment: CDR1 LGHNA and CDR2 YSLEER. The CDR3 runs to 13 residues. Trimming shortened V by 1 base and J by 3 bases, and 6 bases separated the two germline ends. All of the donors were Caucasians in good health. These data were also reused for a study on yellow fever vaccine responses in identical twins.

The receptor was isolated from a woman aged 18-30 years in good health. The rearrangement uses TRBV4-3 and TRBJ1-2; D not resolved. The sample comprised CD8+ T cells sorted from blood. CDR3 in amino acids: CASSQGVYYGYTF. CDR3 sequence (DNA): TGCGCCAGCAGCCAAGGAGTTTACTATGGCTACACCTTC.